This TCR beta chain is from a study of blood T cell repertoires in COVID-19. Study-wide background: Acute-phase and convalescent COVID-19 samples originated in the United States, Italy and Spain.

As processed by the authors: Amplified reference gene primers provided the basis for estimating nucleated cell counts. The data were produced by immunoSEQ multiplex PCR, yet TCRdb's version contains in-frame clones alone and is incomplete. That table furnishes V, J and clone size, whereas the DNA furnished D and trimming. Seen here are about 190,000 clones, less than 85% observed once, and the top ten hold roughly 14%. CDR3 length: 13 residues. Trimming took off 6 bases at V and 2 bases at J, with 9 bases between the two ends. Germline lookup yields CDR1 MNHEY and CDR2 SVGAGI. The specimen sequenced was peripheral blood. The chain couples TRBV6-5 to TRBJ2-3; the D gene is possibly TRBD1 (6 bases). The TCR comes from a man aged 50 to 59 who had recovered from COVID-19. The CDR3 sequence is CASRGAVTDTQYF. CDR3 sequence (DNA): TGTGCCAGCAGGGGGGCCGTCACAGATACGCAGTATTTT.